This T cell receptor beta chain was retrieved from a study of shared clonotypes between healthy human individuals. Profiled with immunoSEQ multiplex PCR; TCRdb holds only in-frame clones, not every one. The sample contains millions of clones, 85% to 95% of which appear only once. The receptor's source is a young man in good health. The specimen was naive CD4+ T cells sorted from blood. The subset denotes: CD45RA+ positively selected.

The chain's CDR3 is CASSYYQGDPHVEAFF. The CDR3 region has the DNA TGTGCCAGCAGTTACTATCAAGGGGACCCCCACGTTGAAGCTTTCTTT. The chain uses TRBV6-5 and TRBJ1-1; D possibly corresponds to TRBD1 (5 bases). The germline V and J ends were trimmed by 1 base and 7 bases, with 19 bases remaining between them. Germline CDR1 is MNHEY and CDR2 is SVGAGI. The CDR3 has 16 residues.